The 24 T cell receptor beta chains reported below all come from one sample, sequenced in a study of control samples from healthy donors and cancer patients. Clones were sequenced by immunoSEQ multiplex PCR, and TCRdb holds only the in-frame ones, with some missing. The sample comprises some 67,000 clones, over 85% of which are singletons, and about 20% rests with the top ten. The sample taken for sequencing was PBMCs. The receptors shown here come from a man aged 60-69 years with lung cancer.

This sequence joins TRBV19 and TRBJ2-5, with D hard to call. The CDR3 spans 13 residues. Trimming stripped 2 bases from V and 4 bases from J, with 8 bases between. The germline V gene has CDR1 LNHDA and CDR2 SQIVND (reference sequence). DNA for the CDR3: TGTGCCAGTAGTATAAACCGAAGAGAGACCCAGTACTTC. Protein sequence: CASSINRRETQYF.

V is TRBV5-1 and J is TRBJ2-2; TRBD2 matches 11 bases. With 3 bases clipped from V and 6 bases from J, the junction kept 4 bases outside the gene matches. This CDR3 has 15 amino acids. The germline CDR1 and CDR2 sequences are SGHRS and YFSETQ. In DNA, the CDR3 is TGCGCCAGCAGCTCCTTAGCGGGGGGGCCCGGGGAGCTGTTTTTT. This gives the protein CASSSLAGGPGELFF.

V and J are TRBV5-3 and TRBJ1-2; tentative D call: TRBD1 (5 bases). TRBV5-3 is marked as an open reading frame, function uncertain. V was cut by 3 bases and J by 6 bases, with 15 bases left in between. The CDR3 is 14 amino acids. The CDR3 sequence is CARSCEGQAHGYTF. The CDR3 DNA is TGTGCCAGAAGCTGCGAGGGGCAGGCCCATGGCTACACCTTC.

The chain links TRBV9 to TRBJ1-1, with D possibly being TRBD1 (6 bases). Germline V gene lookup returns CDR1 SGDLS and CDR2 YYNGEE. There are 14 residues in the CDR3. With 2 bases removed from V and 1 base from J, the gap between germline ends came to 9 bases. CDR3 loop: CASSVRGPNTEAFF. In DNA form, the CDR3 reads TGTGCCAGCAGCGTGCGGGGGCCGAACACTGAAGCTTTCTTT. Variable domain in full (rest from reference TRBV9 and TRBJ1-1): DSGVTQTPKHLITATGQRVTLRCSPRSGDLSVYWYQQSLDQGLQFLIQYYNGEERAKGNILERFSAQQFPDLHSELNLSSLELGDSALYFCASSVRGPNTEAFFGQGTRLTVV.

The chain employs TRBV7-2 and TRBJ1-2; 7 nucleotides match TRBD1. This CDR3 contains 16 residues. Germline assignment: CDR1 SGHTA and CDR2 FQGNSA. Unmatched junction bases numbered 12, after V lost 2 bases and J lost 6 bases. The CDR3 here is CASSLPTPGGKDGYTF. CDR3 DNA sequence: TGTGCCAGCAGCTTACCAACCCCAGGGGGTAAGGATGGCTACACCTTC.

The chain couples TRBV5-1 to TRBJ1-2, with D tentatively TRBD1 (5 bases). The CDR3 spans 13 residues. Germline values: CDR1 SGHRS, CDR2 YFSETQ. Trimming cost V 5 bases and J 8 bases, with 16 bases left between them. CDR3 region: CASSPTQGDGYTF. Here the CDR3 DNA reads TGCGCCAGCAGTCCTACGCAGGGTGACGGCTACACCTTC.

The V and J genes are TRBV4-1 and TRBJ2-7; either TRBD1 or TRBD2 may supply D (6 bases each). V was trimmed by 2 bases and J by 2 bases, leaving 13 bases between them. CDR3 length: 15 amino acids. Germline CDR1 is MGHRA and CDR2 is YSYEKL. Here the CDR3 DNA reads TGCGCCAGCAGCCAATGGGGGGCAGGAACCTACGAGCAGTACTTC. Translated, it gives CASSQWGAGTYEQYF.

The chain carries TRBV7-2 and TRBJ1-2, with TRBD1 matching over 8 bases. The CDR3 extends over 15 amino acids. The junction had 8 bases not matched to a gene; V was cut back by 1 base and J by 7 bases. Germline V gene data show CDR1 as SGHTA and CDR2 as FQGNSA. CDR3 residues: CASSLGGQGAGGYTF. CDR3 bases: TGTGCCAGCAGCTTAGGGGGGCAGGGGGCAGGTGGCTACACCTTC.

This rearrangement joins TRBV6-1 to TRBJ1-1, with a weak D call TRBD1 (5 bases). This CDR3 comprises 13 residues. V was trimmed by 2 bases and J by 2 bases, leaving 6 bases between them. Germline V gene data show CDR1 as MNHNS and CDR2 as SASEGT. The CDR3 DNA is TGTGCCAGCAGTGAATGGGGCAACACTGAAGCTTTCTTT. Its translation: CASSEWGNTEAFF.

CDR3 sequence (DNA): TGTGCCAGCAGGAATGGGGAGGCAGGGCGGTCTGGAAACACCATATATTTT. Protein sequence: CASRNGEAGRSGNTIYF. V usage is TRBV3-1 (or the pseudogene TRBV3-2) and J usage is TRBJ1-3; D perhaps matches TRBD1 (5 bases). Trimming shortened V by 6 bases and J by 1 base, and 19 bases separated the two germline ends. The CDR3 totals 17 residues. In germline, CDR1 is LGHDT, CDR2 YNNKEL (reference sequence).

V gene TRBV7-3 combines with J gene TRBJ1-1, with 9 bases aligning to TRBD1. CDR1 and CDR2 (germline): SGHTA, FQGTGA. V lost 4 bases and J lost 6; bases outside the gene matches: 6. The CDR3 loop spans 14 amino acids. The CDR3 region is CASSYLTGGPEAFF. The CDR3 bases are TGTGCCAGCAGCTACCTCACAGGGGGCCCTGAAGCTTTCTTT. Full variable domain (missing parts from reference TRBV7-3 and TRBJ1-1): GAGVSQTPSNKVTEKGKYVELRCDPISGHTALYWYRQSLGQGPEFLIYFQGTGAADDSGLPNDRFFAVRPEGSVSTLKIQRTERGDSAVYLCASSYLTGGPEAFFGQGTRLTVV.

The rearrangement joins TRBV5-1 to TRBJ1-4; 9 bases map to TRBD1. Germline V CDR1 and CDR2: SGHRS, YFSETQ. Trimming at V came to 4 bases and at J to 7 bases, leaving 5 bases not matched to a gene. The CDR3 loop spans 14 amino acids. CDR3 nucleotide sequence: TGCGCCAGCAGCCGACCGGGACAGGGTGAAAAACTGTTTTTT. Its translation: CASSRPGQGEKLFF. Full variable domain (outside the CDR3, taken from reference TRBV5-1 and TRBJ1-4): KAGVTQTPRYLIKTRGQQVTLSCSPISGHRSVSWYQQTPGQGLQFLFEYFSETQRNKGNFPGRFSGRQFSNSRSEMNVSTLELGDSALYLCASSRPGQGEKLFFGSGTQLSVL.

The chain joins TRBV10-3 to TRBJ2-7, with 7 bases matching TRBD1. V lost 5 bases, J lost 0 bases, and 7 bases stayed unmatched. The CDR3 covers 15 residues. The germline V gene has CDR1 ENHRY and CDR2 SYGVKD. In nucleotides, the CDR3 is TGTGCCATCAGTTATACTGGGGACAGCTCCTACGAGCAGTACTTC. Translation: CAISYTGDSSYEQYF.

This clone was detected once. The V call is TRBV7-9, the J call TRBJ1-1, with TRBD1 matching 8 bases. Trimming at V came to 6 bases and at J to 0 bases, leaving 9 bases not matched to a gene. Germline lookup yields CDR1 SEHNR and CDR2 FQNEAQ (reference sequence). The CDR3 runs 16 residues. CDR3 coding DNA: TGTGCCAGCAGGCTTGGGACAGGACTCTTGAACACTGAAGCTTTCTTT. Encoded protein: CASRLGTGLLNTEAFF.

The chain links TRBV7-9 to TRBJ2-7, with a tentative D call TRBD2 (5 bases). The CDR3 is made up of 13 amino acids. Germline assignment: CDR1 SEHNR and CDR2 FQNEAQ (reference sequence). V dropped 1 base and J dropped 5 bases, with 9 bases sitting between them. CDR3 amino acids: CASSLVASHEQYV. For the CDR3, the DNA is TGTGCCAGCAGCTTAGTAGCGTCCCACGAGCAGTACGTC.

This clone has only one observation. V is TRBV6-6 and J is TRBJ1-5; D not resolved. The length of the CDR3 is 14 residues. CDR1 is MNHNY and CDR2 is SVGAGI in the germline V gene (reference sequence). The V end was cut by 6 bases, the J end by 6 bases, with 15 bases between. The CDR3 sequence is CASREEKEGQPQHF. CDR3 DNA sequence: TGTGCCAGCAGGGAGGAGAAGGAGGGTCAGCCCCAGCATTTT.

The chain has TRBV7-9 and TRBJ2-7; 9 bases agree with TRBD2. In germline, CDR1 is SEHNR, CDR2 FQNEAQ (reference sequence). CDR3 length: 13 amino acids. V dropped 4 bases and J dropped 5; count of bases not matched to a gene: 3. CDR3 sequence: CASSSSGGNEQYF. The DNA of the CDR3 is TGTGCCAGCAGCTCAAGCGGGGGGAACGAGCAGTACTTC.

The J gene is TRBJ2-2, the V gene TRBV30, with D possibly TRBD1 on 5 matching bases. Germline loops: CDR1 GTSNPN, CDR2 SVGIG (reference sequence). V gave up 2 bases and J gave up 3 bases, with 10 bases separating them. The CDR3 loop spans 14 amino acids. The CDR3 nucleotides read TGTGCCTGGAGTCAACAGGCTTACACCGGGGAGCTGTTTTTT. Translated, it gives CAWSQQAYTGELFF. The whole variable domain, filled in from reference TRBV30 and TRBJ2-2, reads SQTIHQWPATLVQPVGSPLSLECTVEGTSNPNLYWYRQAAGRGLQLLFYSVGIGQISSEVPQNLSASRPQDRQFILSSKKLLLSDSGFYLCAWSQQAYTGELFFGEGSRLTVL.

In the case of this clone: The sample has other DNA sequences that encode this CDR3 too. The CDR3 sequence is CASSFVTGELFF. The CDR3 DNA reads as TGTGCCAGCAGCTTTGTAACCGGGGAGCTGTTTTTT. The V call is TRBV7-3, the J call TRBJ2-2, with D unclear. This CDR3 is 12 amino acids long. The V gene lost 3 bases and the J gene lost 5 bases, with 4 bases spanning the gap. The germline V gene encodes CDR1 SGHTA and CDR2 FQGTGA.

The V and J genes are TRBV2 and TRBJ1-5; tentative D call: TRBD1 (5 bases). In germline, CDR1 is SNHLY, CDR2 FYNNEI. V lost 5 bases to trimming and J lost 5 bases, with 16 bases between them. The length of the CDR3 is 15 residues. This CDR3 is CASSSNGQGYQPQHF. The CDR3 bases are TGTGCCAGCAGTAGTAATGGGCAGGGTTATCAGCCCCAGCATTTT.

The chain links TRBV5-1 to TRBJ1-1; D gene unclear. V dropped 4 bases and J dropped 4 bases, with 14 bases sitting between them. Looked up from germline, CDR1 is SGHRS and CDR2 is YFSETQ. The CDR3 is made up of 14 amino acids. Here the CDR3 reads CASSPNIRGTEAFF. The CDR3 bases are TGCGCCAGCAGCCCTAATATTAGAGGCACTGAAGCTTTCTTT.

V and J are TRBV7-9 and TRBJ1-4, with 9 bases aligning to TRBD1. Trimming cost V 5 bases and J 0 bases; bases outside gene matches: 4. From germline, CDR1 is SEHNR and CDR2 FQNEAQ (reference sequence). This CDR3 is 16 amino acids long. CDR3 protein: CASSHGQGTTNEKLFF. The CDR3 DNA reads as TGTGCCAGCAGCCACGGACAGGGGACAACTAATGAAAAACTGTTTTTT.

The chain joins TRBV13 to TRBJ2-1; maybe TRBD2 (7 bases). The CDR3 loop spans 15 amino acids. The V gene lost 5 bases and the J gene lost 4 bases, with 15 bases spanning the gap. Germline assignment: CDR1 PRHDT and CDR2 FYEKMQ (reference sequence). Written as DNA, the CDR3 is TGTGCCAGCAGCGGGACGGGGGGCCAATACAATGAGCAGTTCTTC. Its translation is CASSGTGGQYNEQFF.

The chain is built from TRBV30 and TRBJ2-5, with 7 bases lining up with TRBD1. Germline lookup yields CDR1 GTSNPN and CDR2 SVGIG (reference sequence). The CDR3 totals 16 residues. The ends lost 0 bases at V and 2 bases at J; junction bases unmatched: 9. Here the CDR3 reads CAWSVLTGVEQETQYF. DNA for the CDR3: TGTGCCTGGAGTGTACTCACAGGGGTGGAACAAGAGACCCAGTACTTC.